This T cell receptor (beta chain) was retrieved from a study of early T cells in non-severe SARS-CoV-2 infection. Turning to the study itself: It was bulk RNA from unsorted whole blood that was sequenced, and the chains were unpaired.

The CDR3 is 13 residues long. The germline V gene encodes CDR1 SQVTM and CDR2 ANQGSEA. Deletions cut 6 bases from V and 5 bases from J, with 14 bases between. The library protocol tagged individual cDNA molecules with unique molecular identifiers. One entry per CDR3 protein results from TCRdb running MiXCR on the 5' RACE reads. Found here are under 95,000 distinct CDR3 sequences, more than 10% of them singletons; the top ten hold about 3.4%. This clonotype was picked up a small number of times. Its target is not known. Whole-study results and caveats: VDJdb matching, biased toward anti-spike CD8 responses, missed private and CD4 specificities.

This sequence joins TRBV29-1 and TRBJ1-5; TRBD1 is a possible D gene (6 bases). The specimen was whole blood. The sequence was obtained from an adult who was a healthcare worker with PCR-confirmed SARS-CoV-2 infection or an uninfected control (not recorded which). The CDR3 DNA follows: TGCAGCGTACAACAGGGAAGTGATCAGCCCCAGCATTTT. Its translation: CSVQQGSDQPQHF.